A selection of T cell receptor beta chains follows, all from one sample in a study of blood T cell repertoires in COVID-19. The protocol was immunoSEQ multiplex PCR, while the TCRdb copy is restricted to in-frame clones and leaves out a portion. The sample lists 250,000 to 350,000 clones, about 89% occurring once. The sequenced sample was peripheral blood. The receptors were gathered from a woman aged 45-65 years who had recovered from COVID-19. Each CDR3 is given with its conserved first and last residue. D genes are given only for firm matches. A clone size is listed for some rows: how often the clone was seen (once, few, many), or a class if it is expanded.

abundance,j_gene,d_gene,v_gene,CDR3aa,CDR3nt
NA,TRBJ2-5,TRBD1,TRBV28,CASSHPWDRMMKTQYF,TGTGCCAGCAGTCACCCGTGGGACAGGATGATGAAGACCCAGTACTTC
NA,TRBJ2-5,TRBD2,TRBV5-1,CASNTIAGSKETQYF,TGCGCCAGCAACACCATAGCGGGCTCTAAAGAGACCCAGTACTTC
NA,TRBJ2-5,TRBD2,TRBV11-2,CASSLVIGRAWETQYF,TGTGCCAGCAGCTTAGTTATCGGGAGGGCTTGGGAGACCCAGTACTTC
NA,TRBJ2-7,NA,TRBV2,CASNTGNPGSEQYF,TGTGCCAGCAATACAGGGAACCCCGGCAGCGAGCAGTACTTC
NA,TRBJ2-3,NA,TRBV19,CASTSRSSGLSDTQYF,TGTGCCAGTACCTCCCGTTCGAGCGGGCTTTCAGATACGCAGTATTTT
NA,TRBJ2-7,TRBD2,TRBV7-2,CASSSRTSSYEQYF,TGTGCCAGCAGCTCGAGGACTAGTTCCTACGAGCAGTACTTC
NA,TRBJ2-7,TRBD2,TRBV6-1,CASSAAGVFGTNRYYEQYF,TGTGCCAGCAGTGCGGCGGGAGTCTTCGGCACAAATCGATACTACGAGCAGTACTTC
once,TRBJ2-1,TRBD2,TRBV2,CASTPQRGGYNEQFF,TGTGCCAGCACTCCGCAGCGGGGGGGCTACAATGAGCAGTTCTTC
NA,TRBJ2-7,TRBD2,TRBV7-2,CASRPTSGGPRQYF,TGTGCCAGCAGACCAACTAGCGGGGGGCCACGCCAGTACTTC
NA,TRBJ2-2,NA,TRBV11-2,CASSPIGTGELFF,TGTGCCAGCAGCCCGATCGGTACCGGGGAGCTGTTTTTT
NA,TRBJ1-2,NA,TRBV13,CASRPATGSNYGYTF,TGTGCCAGCAGACCAGCTACAGGGAGCAACTATGGCTACACCTTC
NA,TRBJ2-7,NA,TRBV7-2,CASSFRGSDEQYF,TGTGCCAGCAGCTTCAGGGGATCAGACGAGCAGTACTTC
NA,TRBJ1-5,NA,TRBV7-9,CASSFAGGGVYQPQHF,TGTGCCAGCAGCTTTGCAGGAGGGGGGGTTTATCAGCCCCAGCATTTT
few,TRBJ1-1,NA,TRBV29-1,CSVEVWNTEAFF,TGCAGCGTTGAAGTCTGGAACACTGAAGCTTTCTTT
few,TRBJ2-2,TRBD1,TRBV6-2/TRBV6-3,CASSGQAMNTGELFF,TGTGCCAGCAGCGGACAGGCGATGAACACCGGGGAGCTGTTTTTT
NA,TRBJ2-3,NA,TRBV2,CASSVSFTDTQYF,TGTGCCAGCAGTGTGTCCTTCACAGATACGCAGTATTTT
NA,TRBJ1-1,NA,TRBV18,CASSTGRNTEAFF,TGTGCCAGCTCAACAGGGAGGAACACTGAAGCTTTCTTT
NA,TRBJ1-3,NA,TRBV21-1,CASSKERGTEAFGNTIYF,TGTGCCAGCAGCAAAGAACGAGGGACAGAGGCCTTCGGAAACACCATATATTTT
NA,TRBJ2-7,NA,TRBV7-2,CASSFTAYEQYF,TGTGCCAGCAGCTTTACTGCCTACGAGCAGTACTTC
NA,TRBJ1-4,NA,TRBV10-2,CASTRTQGSNEKLFF,TGCGCCAGCACAAGAACACAGGGATCTAATGAAAAACTGTTTTTT
NA,TRBJ2-1,TRBD2,TRBV7-3,CASSLISGSNNEQFF,TGTGCCAGCAGCTTAATTAGCGGGAGTAACAATGAGCAGTTCTTC
NA,TRBJ1-5,NA,TRBV24-1,CATSGFSQPQHF,TGTGCCACCAGCGGGTTTAGTCAGCCCCAGCATTTT
NA,TRBJ2-5,TRBD1,TRBV6-5,CASSTGTVQETQYF,TGTGCCAGCAGTACAGGGACAGTCCAAGAGACCCAGTACTTC
few,TRBJ1-2,NA,TRBV6-2/TRBV6-3,CASSYSRTAIYGYTF,TGTGCCAGCAGTTACTCGAGGACAGCGATCTATGGCTACACCTTC
NA,TRBJ1-4,NA,TRBV10-3,CAISDRLREKLFF,TGTGCCATCAGTGACAGGCTTCGTGAAAAACTGTTTTTT
NA,TRBJ1-2,TRBD1,TRBV6-4,CASSDSTGSGYTF,TGTGCCAGCAGTGACTCGACAGGGAGCGGCTACACCTTC
NA,TRBJ2-4,TRBD1,TRBV18,CASSPPGQRNIQYF,TGTGCCAGCTCACCACCGGGACAGAGGAACATTCAGTACTTC
NA,TRBJ1-2,NA,TRBV21-1,CASRHPPGYTF,TGTGCCAGCCGACATCCCCCCGGCTACACCTTC
NA,TRBJ2-1,TRBD1,TRBV5-1,CASSTGQGSYNEQFF,TGCGCCAGCAGCACCGGACAGGGGTCCTACAATGAGCAGTTCTTC
NA,TRBJ1-5,NA,TRBV18,CASSSGHQLNNQPQHF,TGTGCCAGCTCATCGGGACACCAACTTAACAATCAGCCCCAGCATTTT
NA,TRBJ1-1,NA,TRBV19,CASSNPRLALNTEAFF,TGTGCCAGTAGTAACCCTCGACTTGCATTGAACACTGAAGCTTTCTTT